This TCR beta chain was identified during a study of early T cells in non-severe SARS-CoV-2 infection. The overall study: The study sequenced bulk RNA from unsorted whole blood, with chains unpaired.

This clonotype appeared a few times. TCRdb reprocessed the 5' RACE reads via MiXCR and lists one record per CDR3 protein. The repertoire holds tens of thousands of distinct CDR3 sequences, with roughly 12% as singletons. The CDR3 totals 12 residues. The J segment lost 13 bases and the V segment lost 2 bases, leaving 7 bases of the junction unmatched. Per germline, CDR1 SGHTA and CDR2 FQGNSA. Sample: whole blood, taken at baseline. This receptor was taken from an adult who was a healthcare worker with PCR-confirmed SARS-CoV-2 infection or an uninfected control (not recorded which). The V gene is TRBV7-2, the J gene TRBJ2-7, with 8 bases matching TRBD1. The CDR3 DNA follows: TGTGCCAGCAGCTTAAGTTCGGGACAGGCTTACTTC. It codes for CASSLSSGQAYF. The full variable domain, rest sourced from reference TRBV7-2 and TRBJ2-7, is GAGVSQSPSNKVTEKGKDVELRCDPISGHTALYWYRQSLGQGLEFLIYFQGNSAPDKSGLPSDRFSAERTGGSVSTLTIQRTQQEDSAVYLCASSLSSGQAYFGPGTRLTVT.